The 18 T cell receptor beta chains given below trace back to one sample, sequenced in a study of OX40 agonist ivuxolimab in advanced cancers. Sequenced by immunoSEQ multiplex PCR; TCRdb stores in-frame clones only, minus some. The sample gives approximately 18,000 clones, about 80% of which show up once; under 55% is in the top ten. Sequenced here: CD4+ or CD8+ T cells sorted from blood, sampled in a trial of the OX40 agonist ivuxolimab. These receptors were obtained from an adult with an advanced solid tumor such as melanoma, head and neck, liver or kidney cancer.

This rearrangement joins TRBV7-6 to TRBJ2-1; 9 bases match TRBD1. The CDR3 sequence is 15 residues long. With V trimmed by 2 bases and J by 4 bases, 3 bases remained unmatched. CDR1 is SGHVS, CDR2 FNYEAQ, per germline. CDR3 protein: CASSLTGGEYNEQFF. In DNA, the CDR3 is TGTGCCAGCAGCTTAACAGGGGGCGAGTACAATGAGCAGTTCTTC.

V gene TRBV7-9 combines with J gene TRBJ2-7, with a weak D call TRBD2 (5 bases). The germline V gene has CDR1 SEHNR and CDR2 FQNEAQ (reference sequence). V lost 0 bases to trimming and J lost 3 bases, with 9 bases between them. The CDR3 is 14 residues long. The CDR3 coding sequence is TGTGCCAGCAGCTTAGCCGGGGTGGACTACGAGCAGTACTTC. This encodes CASSLAGVDYEQYF.

The chain combines TRBV9 with TRBJ2-1; maybe TRBD2 (5 bases). Germline CDR1 is SGDLS and CDR2 is YYNGEE. This CDR3 contains 14 residues. V was clipped by 0 bases and J by 6 bases, with 10 bases between them. For the CDR3, the DNA is TGTGCCAGCAGCGTAGGGGGAGTTGGCAATGAGCAGTTCTTC. The encoded protein is CASSVGGVGNEQFF.

This CDR3 reads CASSLGVGPTEAFF. CDR3 bases: TGTGCCAGCAGCTTAGGGGTCGGTCCCACTGAAGCTTTCTTT. The chain is built from TRBV7-6 and TRBJ1-1; D call uncertain. The CDR3 spans 14 residues. Trimming removed 1 base at V and 4 bases at J, with 10 bases between. Germline V gene sequence: CDR1 SGHVS, CDR2 FNYEAQ.

The V gene is TRBV4-3, the J gene TRBJ2-1; TRBD2 matches at 15 bases. This CDR3 is 18 amino acids long. With V trimmed by 1 base and J by 6 bases, 7 bases remained unmatched. Germline CDR1 reads LGHNA; CDR2 reads YSLEER. The CDR3 DNA sequence: TGCGCCAGCAGCCAAGGGACTAGCGGGAGGGCCCATCTCAATGAGCAGTTCTTC. Amino acid sequence: CASSQGTSGRAHLNEQFF.

The V call is TRBV7-6, the J call TRBJ2-1; 11 nucleotides agree with TRBD1. The CDR3 sequence is 19 residues long. Germline values: CDR1 SGHVS, CDR2 FNYEAQ. V was pared by 3 bases and J by 1 base, with 11 bases of the junction left unmatched. The CDR3 DNA is TGTGCCAGCAGCTTCCGGGACAGGGGGAATATTATATCCTACAATGAGCAGTTCTTC. Translating gives CASSFRDRGNIISYNEQFF.

The rearrangement joins TRBV7-3 to TRBJ2-7, with D perhaps given as TRBD1 or TRBD2 (6 bases each). CDR3 size: 15 residues. V dropped 7 bases and J dropped 0 bases, with 16 bases sitting between them. Germline V CDR1 and CDR2: SGHTA, FQGTGA. In DNA, the CDR3 is TGTGCCAGCACTCCGGGGGCGGACTACTCCTACGAGCAGTACTTC. Its translation: CASTPGADYSYEQYF.

The rearrangement uses TRBV7-8 and TRBJ2-3, with no clear D. Trimming removed 6 bases at V and 2 bases at J, with 12 bases between. The CDR3 runs 14 residues. CDR1 and CDR2 from the germline V gene are SGHVS and FQNEAQ. This CDR3 is CASSMRPFTDTQYF. The CDR3 DNA follows: TGTGCCAGCAGTATGCGGCCGTTCACAGATACGCAGTATTTT.

The chain combines TRBV25-1 with TRBJ1-2; a weak D match, TRBD1 (6 bases). In germline, CDR1 is MGHDK, CDR2 SYGVNS. CDR3 size: 16 residues. Trimming stripped 1 base from V and 2 bases from J, with 14 bases between. The CDR3 reads CASSEWGQVGNYGYTF. In DNA, the CDR3 is TGTGCCAGCAGTGAATGGGGGCAGGTCGGGAACTATGGCTACACCTTC.

The CDR3, as DNA: TGTGCCAGCAGTTACGTTTCGGGATACACTGAAGCTTTCTTT. Its translation is CASSYVSGYTEAFF. The chain has TRBV6-5 and TRBJ1-1; D unresolved. Germline CDR1 MNHEY, CDR2 SVGAGI. The V end lost 2 bases, the J end lost 3 bases, and 10 bases lay between the germline ends. The CDR3 is made up of 14 amino acids.

This clone was detected only once. A single base separates this from a much larger clone, so it may be a read error. This chain links TRBV4-3 with TRBJ1-1; D unclear. The CDR3 loop spans 13 amino acids. Germline-derived CDR1 and CDR2 are LGHNA and YSLEER. CDR3 sequence: CASSPSRNTETFF. As DNA, the CDR3 is TGCGCCAGCAGCCCCAGCAGGAACACTGAAACTTTCTTT.

V usage is TRBV30 and J usage is TRBJ1-4; 9 nucleotides agree with TRBD1. This CDR3 region has 13 residues. CDR1 is GTSNPN and CDR2 is SVGIG in the germline V gene (reference sequence). With V trimmed by 7 bases and J by 8 bases, 8 bases remained unmatched. This CDR3 is CALQGAIFEKLFF. The DNA of the CDR3 is TGTGCCTTACAGGGGGCGATTTTCGAAAAACTGTTTTTT. The full variable domain, completed using reference TRBV30 and TRBJ1-4, is SQTIHQWPATLVQPVGSPLSLECTVEGTSNPNLYWYRQAAGRGLQLLFYSVGIGQISSEVPQNLSASRPQDRQFILSSKKLLLSDSGFYLCALQGAIFEKLFFGSGTQLSVL.

This rearrangement joins TRBV7-8 to TRBJ1-1; D possibly corresponds to TRBD1 (6 bases). Per germline, CDR1 SGHVS and CDR2 FQNEAQ. The CDR3 runs 14 residues. Trimming shortened V by 8 bases and J by 1 base, and 14 bases separated the two germline ends. CDR3 in DNA: TGTGCCAGCGGGACGGGACACCCGAACACTGAAGCTTTCTTT. It encodes CASGTGHPNTEAFF.

CDR3 in amino acids: CASSVSTDTQYF. Written as DNA, the CDR3 is TGTGCCAGCAGCGTGAGCACAGATACGCAGTATTTT. The V call is TRBV9, the J call TRBJ2-3; no reliable D call. V shed 2 bases and J shed 0 bases, with 1 base lying between them. This CDR3 region has 12 residues. CDR1 is SGDLS and CDR2 is YYNGEE in the germline V gene.

The chain carries TRBV9 and TRBJ2-7, with a weak D call TRBD1 (6 bases). Germline CDR1 is SGDLS and CDR2 is YYNGEE. The ends were cut back, 3 bases at V and 3 bases at J, with 13 bases in the middle. This CDR3 spans 14 amino acids. CDR3 protein: CASSEQGSDYEQYF. Written as DNA, the CDR3 is TGTGCCAGCAGCGAACAGGGATCGGACTACGAGCAGTACTTC.

V is TRBV27 and J is TRBJ1-5; no clear D. Germline lookup yields CDR1 MNHEY and CDR2 SMNVEV (reference sequence). V was cut by 11 bases and J by 2 bases, with 13 bases left in between. The CDR3 is 13 amino acids. The CDR3 DNA is TGTGCCTCCTCGAGGTTTGGCAATCAGCCCCAGCATTTT. It yields the protein CASSRFGNQPQHF.

V gene TRBV6-5 combines with J gene TRBJ1-1, with 8 bases matching TRBD1. The CDR3 runs to 13 residues. Looked up from germline, CDR1 is MNHEY and CDR2 is SVGAGI. V shed 6 bases, J shed 5 bases, and the junction held 5 bases outside the gene matches. The CDR3 spells CASSPRGRTEAFF. For the CDR3, the DNA is TGTGCCAGCAGCCCCAGGGGGCGGACTGAAGCTTTCTTT.

The rearrangement links TRBV4-2 to TRBJ1-5; D unclear. Trimming removed 2 bases at V and 5 bases at J, with 7 bases between. Germline V gives CDR1 LGHNA, CDR2 YNFKEQ. The CDR3 is 13 residues long. The CDR3 sequence: CASSQSRYQPQHF. CDR3 nucleotides: TGTGCCAGCAGCCAATCTAGGTATCAGCCCCAGCATTTT.